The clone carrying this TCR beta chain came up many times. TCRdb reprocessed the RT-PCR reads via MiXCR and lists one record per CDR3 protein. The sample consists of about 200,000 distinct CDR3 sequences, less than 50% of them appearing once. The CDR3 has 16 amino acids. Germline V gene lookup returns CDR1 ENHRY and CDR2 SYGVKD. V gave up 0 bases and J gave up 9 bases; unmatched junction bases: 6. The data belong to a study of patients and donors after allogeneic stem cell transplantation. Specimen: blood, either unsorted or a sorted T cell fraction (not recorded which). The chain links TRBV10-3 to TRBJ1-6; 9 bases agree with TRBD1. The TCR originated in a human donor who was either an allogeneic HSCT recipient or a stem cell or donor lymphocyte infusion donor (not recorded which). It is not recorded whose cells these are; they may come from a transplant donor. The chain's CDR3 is CAISESLGQGLSPLHF. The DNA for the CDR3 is TGTGCCATCAGTGAGTCTTTGGGACAGGGCCTTTCACCCCTCCACTTT.